This T cell receptor beta chain was captured in a study of blood T cell repertoires in COVID-19. Overall study context: COVID-19 samples, acute and convalescent, were from the United States, Italy and Spain. Sample material is recorded as cDNA or gDNA derived from T cells, B-cell-depleted T cells, or PBMCs.

Germline CDR1 is MNHEY and CDR2 is SVGAGI. The CDR3 runs to 15 residues. V gave up 6 bases and J gave up 4 bases; unmatched junction bases: 9. Using immunoSEQ multiplex PCR, the repertoire was profiled, and TCRdb retains in-frame clones only, with some absent. The repertoire holds 200,000 to 250,000 clones, with about four fifths as singletons. Donors in Cohort 3 counted as recovered after two negative PCRs, clearance, or symptom resolution. The sequence derives from a man aged 60-69 years who had recovered from COVID-19. The specimen was PBMCs or T cells enriched from blood (not recorded which). The chain joins TRBV6-5 to TRBJ2-1; 7 bases are a match to TRBD2. CDR3 residues: CASSPRTRVYNEQFF. The CDR3 DNA reads TGTGCCAGCAGCCCCAGGACTAGGGTTTACAATGAGCAGTTCTTC.